This is a list of T cell receptor beta chains from one sample in a study of Graves' ophthalmopathy and Graves' hyperthyroidism. TCRdb ran MiXCR on the multiplex PCR reads and lists one entry per CDR3 protein. This sample yields some 520,000 distinct CDR3 sequences, of which about 15% are seen a single time; around 9.8% belongs to the top ten. What was sequenced was blood. These receptors were collected from a woman aged 30 to 39 with Graves' ophthalmopathy. The CDR3 runs from the conserved cysteine through the conserved F or W. Some rows have no size entry. The others give once, few or many, or a class for an expanded clone.

TRBJ2-7,few,15,TRBV5-1,CASTEPGQGSREQYF
TRBJ2-5,-,14,TRBV12-3/TRBV12-4,CASSSSKGLATQYF
TRBJ1-5,many,13,TRBV20-1,CSAWTGGMQPQHF
TRBJ2-5,many,16,TRBV12-3/TRBV12-4,CASSLGAGGPPETQYF
TRBJ2-2,many,17,TRBV13,CASSSGLAGEGTGELFF
TRBJ2-5,few,15,TRBV15,CATSRTSGGGETQYF
TRBJ1-3,-,15,TRBV12-3/TRBV12-4,CASSPGGVSGNTIYF
TRBJ1-1,many,15,TRBV28,CASSLGDPMNTEAFF
TRBJ1-2,many,17,TRBV19,CASSTNPGQRGNYGYTF
TRBJ1-2,-,14,TRBV10-3,CAISVAEINYGYTF
TRBJ1-1,few,11,TRBV12-3/TRBV12-4,CASSLSGGAFF
TRBJ1-1,many,14,TRBV25-1,CASRKDRAGAEAFF
TRBJ2-7,many,15,TRBV12-3/TRBV12-4,CASSFRTAAGYEQYF
TRBJ1-2,many,13,TRBV20-1,CSARDVSNYGYTF
TRBJ2-5,many,15,TRBV11-2,CASSPSSGGSETQYF
TRBJ2-7,few,15,TRBV20-1,CSASIRLAGLYEQYF
TRBJ2-5,many,13,TRBV5-1,CASSPVPQETQYF
TRBJ2-7,many,16,TRBV28,CASSSSGLGSSYEQYF
TRBJ1-2,many,11,TRBV28,CASSPSIGYTF
TRBJ2-1,few,16,TRBV3-1,CASSQGASGRGNEQFF
TRBJ1-5,-,15,TRBV28,CASSLPTATLQPQHF
TRBJ1-2,many,15,TRBV12-3/TRBV12-4,CASTLTVSLTGGYTF
TRBJ1-5,many,15,TRBV6-1,CASTNEPGGNQPQHF
TRBJ1-2,many,14,TRBV30,CAWSGQGNLWGYTF
TRBJ2-6,few,16,TRBV18,CASSKEGASGANVLTF
TRBJ1-1,many,14,TRBV20-1,CSASPDRADTEAFF
TRBJ2-7,many,14,TRBV7-2,CASSLWMGSYEQYF
TRBJ1-5,many,13,TRBV5-1,CASSATGDQPQHF
TRBJ2-7,many,15,TRBV12-3/TRBV12-4,CASSPGQGSSYEQYF
TRBJ2-5,-,13,TRBV15,CATSSDIQETQYF
TRBJ1-2,few,16,TRBV24-1,CASSYRSAGKIYGYTF
TRBJ1-3,many,14,TRBV7-3,CASSLSPGGNTIYF
TRBJ1-1,many,15,TRBV28,CASSEPGTGWTEAFF
TRBJ2-4,many,17,TRBV6-1,CASSEPSSGGAKNIKYF
TRBJ1-1,-,12,TRBV20-1,CSARVPHTEAFF
TRBJ2-2,many,14,TRBV18,CASSPRGNTGELFF
TRBJ2-5,many,14,TRBV27,CASSPRPMRETQYF
TRBJ1-2,many,15,TRBV7-8,CASSPRGLVNYGYTF
TRBJ2-2,many,13,TRBV6-2/TRBV6-3,CASSRQGSGELFF
TRBJ1-1,many,15,TRBV4-1,CASSQDARGVGEAFF
TRBJ2-5,many,14,TRBV19,CASSIGRAQETQYF
TRBJ1-2,many,17,TRBV24-1,CATSDSTRTDFNYGYTF
TRBJ1-1,few,14,TRBV18,CASSLTVENTEAFF
TRBJ2-5,many,14,TRBV12-3/TRBV12-4,CASSSGTSRGTQYF
TRBJ2-7,many,15,TRBV4-1,CASSQEGQAAYEQYF
TRBJ1-1,many,15,TRBV12-5,CASGLQQDLNTEAFF
TRBJ1-1,many,15,TRBV13,CASSLKKGRGTEAFF
TRBJ1-2,many,14,TRBV28,CASSPAAAGNGYTF
TRBJ2-7,many,15,TRBV9,CASSLRDRGLYEQYF
TRBJ2-3,-,13,TRBV6-5,CASSYAGTDTQYF
TRBJ2-7,many,16,TRBV7-3,CASSLPLGPSIKEQYF
TRBJ1-1,-,12,TRBV6-2/TRBV6-3,CASSTRTVWAFF
TRBJ1-1,few,14,TRBV5-1,CASRSAGENTEAFF
TRBJ1-6,many,19,TRBV6-1,CASSLEPGQGRARRSPLHF